What follows are 5 T cell receptor beta chains derived from one specimen sequenced in a study of cytomegalovirus exposure and HLA in healthy donors. The PCR had 60 Vbeta and 13 Jbeta primers. Sequencing used immunoSEQ multiplex PCR; TCRdb keeps in-frame clones, though not all of them. The data show around 190,000 clones, about 9% seen once. The sample taken for sequencing was PBMCs. Source of these receptors: a woman in her thirties in good health and CMV-seropositive.

The table lists this clone with a few counts. The V call is TRBV9, the J call TRBJ2-1, with TRBD2 as a possible D gene (5 bases). The germline CDR1 and CDR2 sequences are SGDLS and YYNGEE. V dropped 2 bases and J dropped 8 bases, with 14 bases sitting between them. This CDR3 has 14 residues. CDR3 sequence: CASSVDLWVDEQFF. CDR3 sequence (DNA): TGTGCCAGCAGCGTGGACTTATGGGTCGATGAGCAGTTCTTC.

This clone occurred a few times. The rearrangement links TRBV5-6 to TRBJ2-7; 10 bases align to TRBD2. The CDR3 is 15 residues long. Germline V gene data show CDR1 as SGHDT and CDR2 as YYEEEE. Unmatched junction bases numbered 8, after V lost 6 bases and J lost 2 bases. DNA of the CDR3: TGTGCCAGCAACCGACCGGGACTAGCGACCTACGAGCAGTACTTC. It translates to CASNRPGLATYEQYF.

V gene TRBV6-6 combines with J gene TRBJ2-1; the D gene is possibly TRBD1 (5 bases). The CDR3 contains 14 residues. Germline V gives CDR1 MNHNY, CDR2 SVGAGI (reference sequence). Trimming shortened V by 6 bases and J by 3 bases, and 12 bases separated the two germline ends. The CDR3 bases are TGTGCCAGCAGACCGGACAAAGGCTACAATGAGCAGTTCTTC. This codes for CASRPDKGYNEQFF.

This clone was found a few times. The chain joins TRBV9 to TRBJ2-7; TRBD1 aligns across 10 bases. This CDR3 has 13 residues. Trimming cost V 3 bases and J 3 bases; bases outside gene matches: 0. CDR1 SGDLS and CDR2 YYNGEE come from the germline V gene. CDR3 loop: CASSGDRGYEQYF. The CDR3 nucleotides read TGTGCCAGCAGCGGGGACAGGGGCTACGAGCAGTACTTC. Complete variable domain (other parts from reference TRBV9 and TRBJ2-7): DSGVTQTPKHLITATGQRVTLRCSPRSGDLSVYWYQQSLDQGLQFLIQYYNGEERAKGNILERFSAQQFPDLHSELNLSSLELGDSALYFCASSGDRGYEQYFGPGTRLTVT.

The chain is built from TRBV6-6 and TRBJ1-1; D is unresolved. The germline V gene encodes CDR1 MNHNY and CDR2 SVGAGI (reference sequence). V shed 2 bases and J shed 1 base, with 11 bases lying between them. The CDR3 totals 15 residues. CDR3 bases: TGTGCCAGCAGTTACCCCCACAGAGAGAACACTGAAGCTTTCTTT. The encoded protein is CASSYPHRENTEAFF.